The rows below give T cell receptor beta chains drawn from one sample of a study of post-analysis software for immune sequencing data. TCRdb reanalysed the PCR reads using MiXCR and keeps one entry per CDR3 protein. The table has hundreds of thousands of distinct CDR3 sequences, about 44% seen once; the top ten hold 1.5% to 2%. Sequenced material: blood. The receptors were gathered from a girl aged 10 to 17 with multiple sclerosis. Each CDR3 is given with its conserved first and last residue. A D gene is named only where the DNA matches it firmly. Clone size, where shown, is once, few, many, or a class for clones that have expanded.

>TRBV10-3|NA|TRBJ2-3|TRBD2
TGTGCCACCATGACGTCCTCCGGCGGGAGTTTAACAGATACGCAGTATTTT
CATMTSSGGSLTDTQYF
>TRBV10-3|few|TRBJ2-5|NA
TGTGCCATCAGTGAGTCGAGTTTAGAGACCCAGTACTTC
CAISESSLETQYF
>TRBV7-6|NA|TRBJ1-2|TRBD1
TGTGCCAGCAGCTTAGGGGGACAGGGTGAAGGCTACACCTTC
CASSLGGQGEGYTF
>TRBV5-1|few|TRBJ1-2|NA
TGCGCCAGCAGCTTAGGGGGACCAGCAACTGACTATGGCTACACCTTC
CASSLGGPATDYGYTF
>TRBV12-3/TRBV12-4|NA|TRBJ2-5|TRBD2
TGTGCCAGCAGTCGGTCTAGCGGGAGGGGGGAGACCCAGTACTTC
CASSRSSGRGETQYF
>TRBV20-1|many|TRBJ2-6|NA
TGCAGTGCACCAGGGTCAGGCGGGGCCAACGTCCTGACTTTC
CSAPGSGGANVLTF
>TRBV4-1|few|TRBJ2-7|NA
TGCGCCAGCAGCCAGAGGGACACCGCCTACGAGCAGTACTTC
CASSQRDTAYEQYF
>TRBV29-1|NA|TRBJ2-5|NA
TGCAGCGTTGGGGGGGCAGGAGAGACCCAGTACTTC
CSVGGAGETQYF
>TRBV15|NA|TRBJ1-6|NA
TGTGCCACCAGACCCTCTCGGGGGCCGGGTTCACCCCTCCACTTT
CATRPSRGPGSPLHF
>TRBV5-1|few|TRBJ2-3|TRBD2
TGCGCCAGCAGCCCCGGACTAGCGGGAGAGGATACGCAGTATTTT
CASSPGLAGEDTQYF
>TRBV12-3/TRBV12-4|NA|TRBJ2-7|TRBD1
TGTGCCAGCAGCCTGAGGACAGGGTTCGACGATCAGTACTTC
CASSLRTGFDDQYF
>TRBV12-3/TRBV12-4|NA|TRBJ1-5|NA
TGTGCCAGCAGCAAGGACAACCCAAATAGCAATCAGCCCCAGCATTTT
CASSKDNPNSNQPQHF
>TRBV6-5|few|TRBJ2-1|NA
TGTGCCAGCAGCAGGGCGGGGGCATACAATGAGCAGTTCTTC
CASSRAGAYNEQFF
>TRBV12-3/TRBV12-4|NA|TRBJ2-7|NA
TGTGCCAGCAGAGCAATGACGGGTCCTAGCTCCTACGAGCAGTACTTC
CASRAMTGPSSYEQYF
>TRBV5-1|NA|TRBJ2-1|NA
TGCGCCACCAAGATTTACCTTTTCCGGGACGGGGGATACAATGAGCAGTTCTTC
CATKIYLFRDGGYNEQFF
>TRBV2|NA|TRBJ2-3|TRBD2
TGTGCCAGCAGGAGGGCTAGCGGTACGTCAGATACGCAGTATTTT
CASRRASGTSDTQYF
>TRBV5-1|NA|TRBJ2-7|NA
TGCGCCAGCAGCTTGGACTCTCAGAGCTCCTACGAGCAGTACTTC
CASSLDSQSSYEQYF
>TRBV5-1|few|TRBJ2-1|NA
TGCGCCAGCAGCTATGAACGAGGGGTAATCTACAATGAGCAGTTCTTC
CASSYERGVIYNEQFF
>TRBV7-8|NA|TRBJ2-7|NA
TGTGCCAGCAGCCTTGAGATAGGATACGAGCAGTACTTC
CASSLEIGYEQYF
>TRBV9|NA|TRBJ2-5|NA
TGTGCCAGCAGCGCCAAGGGGCCAGGGGAAGAGACCCAGTACTTC
CASSAKGPGEETQYF
>TRBV7-9|NA|TRBJ1-1|NA
TGTGCCAGCAGCTTAATCCCCGATATGAACACTGAAGCTTTCTTT
CASSLIPDMNTEAFF
>TRBV6-6|few|TRBJ2-3|TRBD2
TGTGCCAGCAGCTTGGGACTAGCGGGAGAGGATACGCAGTATTTT
CASSLGLAGEDTQYF
>TRBV5-6|NA|TRBJ2-1|NA
TGTGCCAGCAGCTTTCTAGCGAGAGGCTCCTACAATGAGCAGTTCTTC
CASSFLARGSYNEQFF